These T cell receptor beta chains were read from a single sample in a study of cytomegalovirus exposure and HLA in healthy donors. The assay was immunoSEQ multiplex PCR, and TCRdb's table has in-frame clones only and misses some. The sample shows 120,000 or so clones, about 78% of them seen only once. Specimen: PBMCs. Every receptor here comes from a female donor in good health and CMV-seronegative. The CDR3 runs from the conserved cysteine through the conserved F or W. A D gene is named only where the DNA matches it firmly. The size entry is marked missing in some rows and otherwise reads once, few, many or a size class.

J,size,V,D,DNA,CDR3
TRBJ2-7,NA,TRBV18,NA,TGTGCCAGCTCCGCCGAGCGGAGCGCCTACGAGCAGTACTTC,CASSAERSAYEQYF
TRBJ1-1,NA,TRBV7-9,NA,TGTGCCAGCTTGGGGGCGAGCACTGAAGCTTTCTTT,CASLGASTEAFF
TRBJ1-4,NA,TRBV4-1,TRBD1,TGCGCCAGCAGCCAAGCGGGACAGGGTTATGAAAAACTGTTTTTT,CASSQAGQGYEKLFF
TRBJ2-5,once,TRBV25-1,TRBD1,TGTGCCAGCAGTGGGACAGGGGAGACCCAGTACTTC,CASSGTGETQYF
TRBJ2-6,NA,TRBV7-8,TRBD1,TGTGCCAGCAGGCCTACAGGGGCTGGGGCCAACGTCCTGACTTTC,CASRPTGAGANVLTF
TRBJ2-1,NA,TRBV7-6,NA,TGTGCCAGCAGCCCAGATCGTTATGAGCAGTTCTTC,CASSPDRYEQFF
TRBJ2-5,NA,TRBV29-1,NA,TGCAGCGTCGGGGGATCAAACGTACCCCAAGAGACCCAGTACTTC,CSVGGSNVPQETQYF
TRBJ2-1,NA,TRBV19,NA,TGTGCCAGTAGTAAGTCAGGCGTTGACAATGAGCAGTTCTTC,CASSKSGVDNEQFF
TRBJ1-2,once,TRBV19,NA,TGTGCCAGTAGGGCGTCAGCCCCGAGGTACACCTTC,CASRASAPRYTF
TRBJ2-1,NA,TRBV30,TRBD2,TGTGCCTGGAGTGTAGTAGCGGGAGGGTACAATGAGCAGTTCTTC,CAWSVVAGGYNEQFF
TRBJ2-1,NA,TRBV9,TRBD1,TGTGCCAGCAGCGTAGCCTTTGGACAGGGGGTTGGTTCGGGGTGCAATGAGCAGTTCTTC,CASSVAFGQGVGSGCNEQFF
TRBJ2-7,NA,TRBV20-1,TRBD2,TGCAGTGCTAGTCAGGCTAGCGGGCAGTACTTC,CSASQASGQYF
TRBJ1-1,NA,TRBV27,TRBD1,TGTGCCAGCAGTTTACACAGGGGGCGAGCTTTCTTT,CASSLHRGRAFF
TRBJ1-3,NA,TRBV9,NA,TGTGCCAGCAGCCCCGGGGAGAAGCCTGGAAACACCATATATTTT,CASSPGEKPGNTIYF
TRBJ2-5,NA,TRBV6-5,NA,TGTGCCAGCCACCGGGAAAGCTCGACTACGGAGCAGTACTTC,CASHRESSTTEQYF
TRBJ2-1,NA,TRBV28,NA,TGTGCCAGCAGTTTTGCCATAAGCATTCCCGCAAATGAGCAGTTCTTC,CASSFAISIPANEQFF
TRBJ2-7,once,TRBV5-5,TRBD1,TGTGCCAGCAGCTTGCTAGGACAGGCACCAGGCGAGCAGTACTTC,CASSLLGQAPGEQYF
TRBJ1-5,NA,TRBV9,NA,TGTGCCAGCAGCTCGCAGGGCGGCAATCAGCCCCAGCATTTT,CASSSQGGNQPQHF
TRBJ2-5,NA,TRBV7-7,TRBD2,TGTGCTAGCAGCTCCTCCACTAGCGCAGAGACCCAGTACTTC,CASSSSTSAETQYF
TRBJ2-1,NA,TRBV19,TRBD2,TGTGCCAGTAGTAGGACTAGCCAAAATTACAATGAGCAGTTCTTC,CASSRTSQNYNEQFF
TRBJ2-7,few,TRBV4-2,NA,TGTGCCAGCAGCCAAGATCGTGGGACTGCGGCCTACGAGCAGTACTTC,CASSQDRGTAAYEQYF
TRBJ1-2,NA,TRBV10-2,NA,TGCGCCAGCAGAAGGGAGGGAGGCTATGGCTACACCTTC,CASRREGGYGYTF
TRBJ1-1,once,TRBV11-2,NA,TGTGCCAGCAGCTTAGATACCCCAGGGCAAGCTTTCTTT,CASSLDTPGQAFF
TRBJ1-6,NA,TRBV19,NA,TGTGCCAGTAGTGGGGGGAACTTCCACAGCCGGCGGTCACCCCTCCACTTT,CASSGGNFHSRRSPLHF
TRBJ1-1,NA,TRBV10-2,NA,TGCGCCAGCAGACAGGGACCCTCGAACACTGAAGCTTTCTTT,CASRQGPSNTEAFF
TRBJ2-3,NA,TRBV23-1,TRBD2,TGCGCCAGCAGTCAAATTATCCCCCCCCTCTTATGGGAGCGGGAGGTAATTGCAAATACGCAGTATTTT,CASSQIIPPLLWEREVIANTQYF
TRBJ2-6,once,TRBV5-1,NA,TGCGCCAGCAGCTTGGGCCCGAGCTCTGGGGCCAACGTCCTGACTTTC,CASSLGPSSGANVLTF
TRBJ1-5,once,TRBV19,TRBD1,TGTGCCAGTAGTATTATCCCCTCCGGGACAGGGGGCAATCAGCCCCAGCATTTT,CASSIIPSGTGGNQPQHF
TRBJ1-5,once,TRBV4-2,TRBD1,TGTGCCAGCAGCGGGACAGGGGATGTGGAGCCCCAGCATTTT,CASSGTGDVEPQHF
TRBJ2-5,NA,TRBV7-2,TRBD2,TGTGCCAGCAGAAAAGCGGGAGGGAGGGGGGAGACCCAGTACTTC,CASRKAGGRGETQYF
TRBJ2-5,NA,TRBV7-7,NA,TGTGCTAGCAGCCTGGACAGCCAAGAGACCCAGTACTTC,CASSLDSQETQYF
TRBJ2-3,NA,TRBV6-1,NA,TGTGCCAGCAGTGAAACGGTCCTCACAGATACGCAGTATTTT,CASSETVLTDTQYF
TRBJ2-5,NA,TRBV5-4,TRBD1,TGTGCCAGCAGCTTCGGGGACAGGGGGAGCCAAGAGACCCAGTACTTC,CASSFGDRGSQETQYF
TRBJ2-7,NA,TRBV30,NA,TGTGCCTGGAGTGCGGGAGCTTCATCCTACGAGCAGTACTTC,CAWSAGASSYEQYF
TRBJ1-2,NA,TRBV5-1,TRBD1,TGCGCCAGCAGCTTGGGACAGGGTAGTATGGACTATGGCTACACCTTC,CASSLGQGSMDYGYTF
TRBJ2-2,few,TRBV7-9,NA,TGTGCCAGCAGGTCCTTGCGGGAAAACACCGGGGAGCTGTTTTTT,CASRSLRENTGELFF
TRBJ1-2,NA,TRBV7-9,NA,TGTTCCAGCAGCTCCCTGGGGCAGGGGATGCGTGGCTACACCTTC,CSSSSLGQGMRGYTF
TRBJ1-5,NA,TRBV5-8,TRBD1,TGTGCCAGCAGCTCATGGGAAATGGGACAGGTGGAGGATAGCAATCAGCCCCAGCATTTT,CASSSWEMGQVEDSNQPQHF
TRBJ2-6,NA,TRBV5-1,NA,TGCGCCAGCAGCTTGGCCGACATCGAGGGGGCCAACGTCCTGACTTTC,CASSLADIEGANVLTF
TRBJ1-2,NA,TRBV29-1,TRBD1,TGCAGCGTTGGCCCATTTCAGGGGGCGGATGGCTACACCTTC,CSVGPFQGADGYTF
TRBJ1-3,NA,TRBV2,TRBD1,TGTGCCAGCAGGACAGGGAGCTCTGGAAACACCATATATTTT,CASRTGSSGNTIYF
TRBJ1-2,NA,TRBV19,TRBD1,TGTGCCAGTAGTCTTAACGACAGGGGAGGGGGCTACACCTTC,CASSLNDRGGGYTF
TRBJ2-3,NA,TRBV13,NA,TGTGCCAGCAGCTTAGTCGGGAGCACAGATACGCAGTATTTT,CASSLVGSTDTQYF
TRBJ1-2,once,TRBV27,TRBD1,TGTGCCAGCAGTTTATTTCACGTCCGGACAGGCGGAAACTATGGCTACACCTTC,CASSLFHVRTGGNYGYTF
TRBJ1-5,NA,TRBV7-2,NA,TGTGCCAGCAGCCAAGGGGCGGGAAATCAGCCCCAGCATTTT,CASSQGAGNQPQHF
TRBJ1-6,NA,TRBV5-8,TRBD1,TGTGCCAGAGTCCCGGGACAGGGGGCGAGCTCCTATAATTCACCCCTCCACTTT,CARVPGQGASSYNSPLHF
TRBJ2-3,NA,TRBV2,TRBD2,TGTGCCAGCAGTGATCCGGCGGGGGGGGTCACAGATACGCAGTATTTT,CASSDPAGGVTDTQYF
TRBJ2-7,NA,TRBV11-2,TRBD2,TGTGCCAGCAGCCCGACTGGCGGGGGATCCGAGCAGTACTTC,CASSPTGGGSEQYF